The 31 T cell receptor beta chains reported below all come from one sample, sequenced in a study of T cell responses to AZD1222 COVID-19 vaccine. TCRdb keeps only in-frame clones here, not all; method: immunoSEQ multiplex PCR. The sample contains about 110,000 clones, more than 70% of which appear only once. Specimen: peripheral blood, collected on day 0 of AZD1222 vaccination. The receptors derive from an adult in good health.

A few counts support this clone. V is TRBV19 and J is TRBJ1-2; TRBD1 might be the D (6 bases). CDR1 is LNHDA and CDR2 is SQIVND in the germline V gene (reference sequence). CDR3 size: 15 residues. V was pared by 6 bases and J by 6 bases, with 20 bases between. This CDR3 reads CASRSGGANLNGYTF. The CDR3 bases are TGTGCCAGTAGATCGGGGGGCGCAAATCTTAATGGCTACACCTTC.

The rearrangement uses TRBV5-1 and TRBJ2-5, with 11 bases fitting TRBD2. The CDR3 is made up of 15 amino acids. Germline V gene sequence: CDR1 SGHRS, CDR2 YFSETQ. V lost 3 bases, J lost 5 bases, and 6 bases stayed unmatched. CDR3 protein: CASSSISGGAETQYF. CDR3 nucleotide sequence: TGCGCCAGCAGCTCGATTAGCGGGGGGGCTGAGACCCAGTACTTC.

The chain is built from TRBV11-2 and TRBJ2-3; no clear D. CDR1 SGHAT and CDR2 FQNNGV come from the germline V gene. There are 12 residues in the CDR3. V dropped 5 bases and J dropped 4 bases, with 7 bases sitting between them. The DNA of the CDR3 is TGTGCCAGCAGCCCAAACGCAGATACGCAGTATTTT. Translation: CASSPNADTQYF.

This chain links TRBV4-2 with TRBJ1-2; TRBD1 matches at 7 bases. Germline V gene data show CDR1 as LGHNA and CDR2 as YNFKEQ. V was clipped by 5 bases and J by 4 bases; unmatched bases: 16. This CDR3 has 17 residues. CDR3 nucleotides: TGTGCCAGCAGCTCCACAGGGCAAACAGGGGAAGCCTATGGCTACACCTTC. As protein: CASSSTGQTGEAYGYTF.

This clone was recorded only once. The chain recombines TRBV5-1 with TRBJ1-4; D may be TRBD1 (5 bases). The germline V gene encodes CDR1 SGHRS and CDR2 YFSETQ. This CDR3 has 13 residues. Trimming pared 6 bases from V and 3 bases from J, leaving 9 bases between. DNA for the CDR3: TGCGCCAGCAACAGGACCCCTAATGAAAAACTGTTTTTT. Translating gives CASNRTPNEKLFF.

CDR3 sequence reads: CASSDWVGLTQYF. CDR3 nucleotides: TGTGCCAGCAGTGATTGGGTCGGACTCACGCAGTATTTT. V gene TRBV6-1 combines with J gene TRBJ2-3, with D possibly being TRBD2 (5 bases). Trimming cost V 3 bases and J 9 bases, with 13 bases left between them. The length of the CDR3 is 13 residues. Germline V CDR1 and CDR2: MNHNS, SASEGT.

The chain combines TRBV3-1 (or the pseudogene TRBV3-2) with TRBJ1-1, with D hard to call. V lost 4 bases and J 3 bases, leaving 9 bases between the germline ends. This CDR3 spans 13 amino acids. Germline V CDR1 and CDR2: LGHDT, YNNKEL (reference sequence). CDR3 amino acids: CASSPGAYTEAFF. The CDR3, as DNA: TGTGCCAGCAGCCCCGGCGCGTACACTGAAGCTTTCTTT.

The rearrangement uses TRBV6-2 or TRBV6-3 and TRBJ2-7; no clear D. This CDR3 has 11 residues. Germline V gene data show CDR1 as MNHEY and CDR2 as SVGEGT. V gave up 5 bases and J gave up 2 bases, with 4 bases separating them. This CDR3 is CASSAPYEQYF. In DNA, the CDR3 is TGTGCCAGCAGTGCACCCTACGAGCAGTACTTC.

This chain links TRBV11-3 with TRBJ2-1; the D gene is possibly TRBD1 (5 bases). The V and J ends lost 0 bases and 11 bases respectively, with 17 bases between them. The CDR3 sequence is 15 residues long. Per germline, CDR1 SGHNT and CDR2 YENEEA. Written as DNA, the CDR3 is TGTGCCAGCAGCTTAGACAGGGAAGGGATGGTTCAGCAGTTCTTC. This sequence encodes CASSLDREGMVQQFF.

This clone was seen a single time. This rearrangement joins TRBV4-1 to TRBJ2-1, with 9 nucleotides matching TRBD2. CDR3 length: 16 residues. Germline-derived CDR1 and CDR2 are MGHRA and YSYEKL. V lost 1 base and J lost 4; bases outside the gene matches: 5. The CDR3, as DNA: TGCGCCAGCAGCCAAGGAGCGGGGGGAAATTACAATGAGCAGTTCTTC. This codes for CASSQGAGGNYNEQFF.

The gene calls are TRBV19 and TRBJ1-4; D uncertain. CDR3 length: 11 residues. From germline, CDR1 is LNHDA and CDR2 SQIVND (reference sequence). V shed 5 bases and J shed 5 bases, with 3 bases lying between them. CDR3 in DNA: TGTGCCAGTAGTTCAAATGAAAAACTGTTTTTT. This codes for CASSSNEKLFF.

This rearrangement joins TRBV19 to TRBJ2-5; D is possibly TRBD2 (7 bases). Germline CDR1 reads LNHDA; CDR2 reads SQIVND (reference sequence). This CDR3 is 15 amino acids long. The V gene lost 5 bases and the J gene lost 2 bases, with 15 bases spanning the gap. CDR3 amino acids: CASSGQGGVQETQYF. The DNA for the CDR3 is TGTGCCAGTAGTGGCCAAGGGGGGGTTCAAGAGACCCAGTACTTC.

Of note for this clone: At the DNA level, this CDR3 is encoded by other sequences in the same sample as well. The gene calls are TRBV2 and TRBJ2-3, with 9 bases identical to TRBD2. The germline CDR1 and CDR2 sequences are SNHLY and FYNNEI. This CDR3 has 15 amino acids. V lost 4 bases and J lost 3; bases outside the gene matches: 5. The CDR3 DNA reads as TGTGCCAGCAGTGGTCGCGGGGGGGGTACAGATACGCAGTATTTT. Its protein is CASSGRGGGTDTQYF.

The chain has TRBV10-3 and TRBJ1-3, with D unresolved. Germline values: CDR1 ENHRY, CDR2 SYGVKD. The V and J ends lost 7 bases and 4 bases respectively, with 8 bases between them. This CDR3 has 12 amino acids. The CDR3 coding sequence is TGTGCCATCAACCCGGAGGGAAACACCATATATTTT. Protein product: CAINPEGNTIYF.

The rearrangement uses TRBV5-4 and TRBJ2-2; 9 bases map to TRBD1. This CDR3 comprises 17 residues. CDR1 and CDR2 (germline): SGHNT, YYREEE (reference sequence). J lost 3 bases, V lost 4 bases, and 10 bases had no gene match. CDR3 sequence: CASSPPPGQGDTGELFF. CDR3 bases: TGTGCCAGCAGCCCGCCCCCGGGACAGGGTGACACCGGGGAGCTGTTTTTT.

The CDR3 loop is CASSPTGYGYTF. DNA for the CDR3: TGTGCCAGCAGCCCAACAGGGTATGGCTACACCTTC. The gene calls are TRBV7-2 and TRBJ1-2; D may be TRBD1 (6 bases). The CDR3 extends over 12 amino acids. From germline, CDR1 is SGHTA and CDR2 FQGNSA. V was pared by 5 bases and J by 5 bases, with 9 bases between.

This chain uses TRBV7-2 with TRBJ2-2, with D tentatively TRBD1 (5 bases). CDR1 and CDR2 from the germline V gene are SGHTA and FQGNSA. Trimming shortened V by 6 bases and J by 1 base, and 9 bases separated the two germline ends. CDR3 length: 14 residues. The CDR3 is CASRDGQNTGELFF. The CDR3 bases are TGTGCCAGCAGGGATGGACAGAACACCGGGGAGCTGTTTTTT. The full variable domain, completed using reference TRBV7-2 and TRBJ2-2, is GAGVSQSPSNKVTEKGKDVELRCDPISGHTALYWYRQSLGQGLEFLIYFQGNSAPDKSGLPSDRFSAERTGGSVSTLTIQRTQQEDSAVYLCASRDGQNTGELFFGEGSRLTVL.

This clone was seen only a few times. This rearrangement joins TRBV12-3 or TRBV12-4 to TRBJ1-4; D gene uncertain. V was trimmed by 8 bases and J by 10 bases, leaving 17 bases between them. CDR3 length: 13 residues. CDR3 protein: CASSARRDRKLFF. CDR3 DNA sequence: TGTGCCAGCTCGGCGAGGAGGGATAGAAAACTGTTTTTT.

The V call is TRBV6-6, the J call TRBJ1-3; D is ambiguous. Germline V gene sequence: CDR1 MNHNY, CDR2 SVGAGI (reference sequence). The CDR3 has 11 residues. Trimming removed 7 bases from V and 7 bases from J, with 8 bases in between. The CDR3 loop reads CASTGSNTIYF. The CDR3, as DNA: TGTGCCAGCACCGGATCTAACACCATATATTTT.

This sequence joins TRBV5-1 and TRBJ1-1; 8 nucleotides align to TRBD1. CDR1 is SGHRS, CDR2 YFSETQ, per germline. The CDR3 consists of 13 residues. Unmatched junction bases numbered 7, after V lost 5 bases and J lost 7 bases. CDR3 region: CASRWDRSVEAFF. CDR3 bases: TGCGCCAGCAGGTGGGACAGGAGCGTTGAAGCTTTCTTT.

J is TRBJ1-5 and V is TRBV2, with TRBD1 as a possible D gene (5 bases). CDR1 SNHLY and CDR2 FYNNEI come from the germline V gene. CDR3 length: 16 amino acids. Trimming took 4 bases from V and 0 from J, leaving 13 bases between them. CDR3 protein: CASSGGGVSSNQPQHF. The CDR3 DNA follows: TGTGCCAGCAGTGGCGGGGGTGTGTCTAGCAATCAGCCCCAGCATTTT.

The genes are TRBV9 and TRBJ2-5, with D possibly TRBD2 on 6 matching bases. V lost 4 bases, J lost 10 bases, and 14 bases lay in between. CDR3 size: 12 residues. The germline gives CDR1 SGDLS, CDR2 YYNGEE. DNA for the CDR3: TGTGCCAGCAGCAAATCCTGGGGGGACCAGTACTTC. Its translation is CASSKSWGDQYF.

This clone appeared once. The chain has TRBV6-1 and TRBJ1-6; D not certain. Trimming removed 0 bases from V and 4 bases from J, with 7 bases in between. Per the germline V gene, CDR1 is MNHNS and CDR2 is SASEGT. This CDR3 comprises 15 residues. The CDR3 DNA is TGTGCCAGCAGTGAAGCAAGAGCGTATAATTCACCCCTCCACTTT. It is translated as CASSEARAYNSPLHF.

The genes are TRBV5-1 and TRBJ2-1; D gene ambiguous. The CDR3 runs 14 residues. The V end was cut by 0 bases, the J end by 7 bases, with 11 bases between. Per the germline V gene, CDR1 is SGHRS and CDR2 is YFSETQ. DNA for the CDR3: TGCGCCAGCAGCTTGGGGACCCCTGGAAATGAGCAGTTCTTC. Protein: CASSLGTPGNEQFF.

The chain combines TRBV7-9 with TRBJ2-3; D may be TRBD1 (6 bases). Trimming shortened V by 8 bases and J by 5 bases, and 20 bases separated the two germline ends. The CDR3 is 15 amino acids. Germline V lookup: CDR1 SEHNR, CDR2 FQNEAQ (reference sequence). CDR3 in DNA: TGTGCCAGCGTGCTGGGGGCCTCGATCAGAGATACGCAGTATTTT. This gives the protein CASVLGASIRDTQYF.

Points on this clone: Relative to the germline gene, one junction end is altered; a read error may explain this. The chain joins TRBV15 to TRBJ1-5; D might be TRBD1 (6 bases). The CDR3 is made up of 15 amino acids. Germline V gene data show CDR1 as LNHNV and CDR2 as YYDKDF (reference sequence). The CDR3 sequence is CATNRVRDTGAAQHF. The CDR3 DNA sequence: TGTGCCACCAACAGAGTCCGGGACACCGGGGCGGCCCAGCATTTT.

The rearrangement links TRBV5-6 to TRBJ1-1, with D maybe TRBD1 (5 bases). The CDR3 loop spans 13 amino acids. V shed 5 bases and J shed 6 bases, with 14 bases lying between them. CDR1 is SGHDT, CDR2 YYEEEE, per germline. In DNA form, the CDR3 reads TGTGCCAGCAGACTCAGGATGGGGGCTGAAGCTTTCTTT. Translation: CASRLRMGAEAFF. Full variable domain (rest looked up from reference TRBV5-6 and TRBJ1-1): DAGVTQSPTHLIKTRGQQVTLRCSPKSGHDTVSWYQQALGQGPQFIFQYYEEEERQRGNFPDRFSGHQFPNYSSELNVNALLLGDSALYLCASRLRMGAEAFFGQGTRLTVV.

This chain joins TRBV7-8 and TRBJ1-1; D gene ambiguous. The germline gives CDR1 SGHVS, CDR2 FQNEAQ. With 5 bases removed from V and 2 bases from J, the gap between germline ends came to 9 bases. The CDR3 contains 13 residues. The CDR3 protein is CASSPTVNTEAFF. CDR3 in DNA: TGTGCCAGCAGCCCTACAGTTAACACTGAAGCTTTCTTT.

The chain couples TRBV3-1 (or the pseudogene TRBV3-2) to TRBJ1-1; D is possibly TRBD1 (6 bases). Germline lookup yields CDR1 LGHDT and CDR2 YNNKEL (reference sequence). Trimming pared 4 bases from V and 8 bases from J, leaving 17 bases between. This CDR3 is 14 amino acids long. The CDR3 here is CASSLRMAGAEAFF. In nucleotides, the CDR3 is TGTGCCAGCAGCCTACGAATGGCGGGGGCAGAAGCTTTCTTT.

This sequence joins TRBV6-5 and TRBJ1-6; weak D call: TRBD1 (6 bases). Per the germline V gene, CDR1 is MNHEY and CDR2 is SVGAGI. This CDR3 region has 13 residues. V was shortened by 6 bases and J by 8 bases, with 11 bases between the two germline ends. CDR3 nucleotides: TGTGCCAGCAGGCTTGGGGGCGATTCACCCCTCCACTTT. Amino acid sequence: CASRLGGDSPLHF.

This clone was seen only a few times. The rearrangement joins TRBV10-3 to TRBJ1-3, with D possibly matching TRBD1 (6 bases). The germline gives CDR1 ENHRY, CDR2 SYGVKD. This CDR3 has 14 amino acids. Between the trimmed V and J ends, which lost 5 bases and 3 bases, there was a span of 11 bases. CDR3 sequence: CAISSGTYGNTIYF. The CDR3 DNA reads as TGTGCCATCAGTAGCGGGACATATGGAAACACCATATATTTT.